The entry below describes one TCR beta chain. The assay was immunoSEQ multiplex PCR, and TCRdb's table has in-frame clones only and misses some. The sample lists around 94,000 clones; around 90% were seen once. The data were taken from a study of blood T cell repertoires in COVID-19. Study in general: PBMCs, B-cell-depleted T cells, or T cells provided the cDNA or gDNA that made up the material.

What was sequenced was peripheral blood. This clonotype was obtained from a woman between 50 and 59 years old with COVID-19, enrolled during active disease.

This CDR3 reads CASSQGHTMNTEAFF. The CDR3 coding sequence is TGCGCCAGCAGCCAGGGACACACTATGAACACTGAAGCTTTCTTT. The rearrangement links TRBV4-1 to TRBJ1-1; the D gene is possibly TRBD1 (6 bases). CDR1 and CDR2 from the germline V gene are MGHRA and YSYEKL. Trimming removed 3 bases from V and 0 bases from J, with 11 bases in between. The CDR3 consists of 15 residues.